The entry that follows covers one T cell receptor (beta chain) sequence. The sample is drawn from a study of blood T cell repertoires in COVID-19. The overall study: There were acute and convalescent COVID-19 samples, and they came from the United States, Italy and Spain. T cells, B-cell-depleted T cells, or PBMCs supplied cDNA or gDNA.

As processed by the authors: Researchers report that nucleated cell counts were estimated from reference gene primer amplification. The repertoire was sequenced with immunoSEQ multiplex PCR; TCRdb's copy has only in-frame clones and lacks some. V, J and clone size were drawn from that table, and D and trimming were deduced from the DNA. This sample has more than 85,000 clones, with roughly 86% found just once. V lost 1 base, J lost 0 bases, and 10 bases lay in between. The V gene's germline CDR1 is LNHDA and CDR2 SQIVND (reference sequence). The CDR3 runs to 17 residues. The origin of this receptor is a middle-aged man with active or convalescent COVID-19. V usage is TRBV19 and J usage is TRBJ2-6, with D perhaps matching TRBD1 (5 bases). The sample consisted of peripheral blood. The CDR3: CASSIVGPSSGANVLTF. The DNA for the CDR3 is TGTGCCAGTAGTATAGTGGGGCCAAGCTCTGGGGCCAACGTCCTGACTTTC.